The 21 T cell receptor beta chains listed next were all sequenced from one sample in a study. In TCRdb, the 5' RACE reads were re-called with MiXCR into one record per CDR3 protein. The sample shows roughly 8,400 distinct CDR3 sequences, 60% of them seen only once. Sequencing was done on a sample of tumor-infiltrating memory CD4+ T cells sorted from the breast tumor. Subset of the sample: memory CD4+ T cells, CD4+CD45RO+CD25-. These receptors came from a female donor with breast cancer.

This rearrangement joins TRBV7-2 to TRBJ2-5; D is perhaps TRBD2 (5 bases). Germline V CDR1 and CDR2: SGHTA, FQGNSA. This CDR3 contains 14 residues. Trimming cost V 3 bases and J 0 bases, with 8 bases left between them. CDR3: CASSFTRDQETQYF. DNA of the CDR3: TGTGCCAGCAGCTTTACGCGGGACCAAGAGACCCAGTACTTC.

The chain has TRBV4-1 and TRBJ1-6; D not certain. The CDR3 has 14 residues. CDR1 and CDR2 from the germline V gene are MGHRA and YSYEKL. Trimming pared 1 base from V and 7 bases from J, leaving 8 bases between. CDR3 loop: CASSQGVLNSPLHF. The CDR3 DNA is TGCGCCAGCAGCCAAGGTGTCCTGAATTCACCCCTCCACTTT.

The rearrangement joins TRBV5-1 to TRBJ2-3; D remains unclear. V was pared by 2 bases and J by 5 bases, with 18 bases between. The CDR3 covers 16 residues. Germline V gene sequence: CDR1 SGHRS, CDR2 YFSETQ. The CDR3 sequence is CASSFMPFTTGDTQYF. The CDR3 DNA sequence: TGCGCCAGCAGCTTCATGCCATTTACAACGGGAGATACGCAGTATTTT.

V and J are TRBV12-3 or TRBV12-4 and TRBJ1-4, with unresolved D. V lost 5 bases to trimming and J lost 8 bases, with 15 bases between them. This CDR3 is 14 amino acids long. The CDR3 DNA reads TGTGCCAGCAGTCTTAGGGAAGGAGGAGAAAAACTGTTTTTT. Translation gives CASSLREGGEKLFF.

This clonotype was counted a few times. V and J are TRBV20-1 and TRBJ2-2; D not resolved. The CDR3 runs 16 residues. Per the germline V gene, CDR1 is DFQATT and CDR2 is SNEGSKA (reference sequence). Trimming shortened V by 0 bases and J by 0 bases, and 11 bases separated the two germline ends. The CDR3 loop reads CSARDPTAANTGELFF. CDR3 nucleotides: TGCAGTGCTAGAGATCCAACGGCCGCGAACACCGGGGAGCTGTTTTTT.

The J gene is TRBJ1-2, the V gene TRBV29-1; D might be TRBD1 (5 bases). Germline lookup yields CDR1 SQVTM and CDR2 ANQGSEA. The CDR3 is made up of 11 amino acids. V lost 8 bases and J 8 bases, leaving 15 bases between the germline ends. CDR3 nucleotides: TGCAGCCTTTGGGGGACTGAGGGCTACACCTTC. Its protein is CSLWGTEGYTF.

CDR3 coding DNA: TGTGCCAGCAGCATCAGGGGTGAGCAGTTCTTC. Its protein is CASSIRGEQFF. The chain recombines TRBV27 with TRBJ2-1, with D possibly TRBD1 on 6 matching bases. The V end lost 6 bases, the J end lost 9 bases, and 9 bases lay between the germline ends. The CDR3 sequence is 11 residues long. Germline CDR1 and CDR2: MNHEY and SMNVEV (reference sequence).

The chain recombines TRBV6-5 with TRBJ1-6; 7 bases map to TRBD1. The CDR3 has 16 amino acids. Looked up from germline, CDR1 is MNHEY and CDR2 is SVGAGI. Trimming removed 4 bases from V and 2 bases from J; junction bases left unmatched: 5. The CDR3 DNA reads as TGTGCCAGCAGTTCCTCGGGACAGACCTATAATTCACCCCTCCACTTT. Protein product: CASSSSGQTYNSPLHF.

This sequence joins TRBV5-1 and TRBJ2-1, with TRBD2 matching over 10 bases. The CDR3 is 16 amino acids. V lost 5 bases, J lost 0 bases, and 5 bases stayed unmatched. The germline V gene encodes CDR1 SGHRS and CDR2 YFSETQ. CDR3 nucleotide sequence: TGCGCCAGCAGGCCCCGGACTAGCGGCTCCTACAATGAGCAGTTCTTC. It codes for CASRPRTSGSYNEQFF.

The V and J genes are TRBV11-2 and TRBJ2-5, with 9 bases lining up with TRBD1. The CDR3 runs 17 residues. Germline trimming cut 5 bases from V and 5 bases from J; bases unmatched to any gene: 15. Germline V gene data show CDR1 as SGHAT and CDR2 as FQNNGV. CDR3 DNA: TGTGCCAGCAGCCCGGCCCCCCTAAACAGGGGGCAGGAGACCCAGTACTTC. The encoded protein is CASSPAPLNRGQETQYF.

In regard to this clonotype: At one end the junction does not follow the germline gene, possibly because of a read error. This chain uses TRBV12-3 or TRBV12-4 with TRBJ2-1; D is perhaps TRBD2 (6 bases). The CDR3 spans 15 residues. The CDR3: CAGSLAASRRDEQFF. In DNA form, the CDR3 reads TGTGCCGGCAGTTTAGCGGCCAGCCGGCGGGATGAGCAGTTCTTC.

CDR3 region: CASSLASDLYNEQFF. Here the CDR3 DNA reads TGCGCCAGCAGCTTGGCGAGCGACCTATACAATGAGCAGTTCTTC. The rearrangement joins TRBV5-1 to TRBJ2-1; D ambiguous. Germline values: CDR1 SGHRS, CDR2 YFSETQ. The CDR3 loop spans 15 amino acids. V lost 0 bases and J lost 4, with 11 bases in between.

V gene TRBV12-3 or TRBV12-4 combines with J gene TRBJ2-7, with TRBD2 matching over 8 bases. CDR3 size: 15 residues. J gave up 3 bases and V 1 base, and 5 bases lay outside the gene matches. The CDR3 spells CASSLEAGGGYEQYF. The CDR3 region has the DNA TGTGCCAGCAGTTTAGAGGCGGGGGGCGGCTACGAGCAGTACTTC.

The chain combines TRBV11-1 with TRBJ2-1; D remains unclear. The germline V and J ends were trimmed by 2 bases and 6 bases, with 8 bases remaining between them. Germline lookup yields CDR1 SGHAT and CDR2 FQDESV (reference sequence). The CDR3 has 13 amino acids. The DNA for the CDR3 is TGTGCCAGCAGCTTAAGTGTAGGCAATGAGCAGTTCTTC. Encoded protein: CASSLSVGNEQFF.

The V gene is TRBV6-1, the J gene TRBJ1-1; 8 nucleotides line up with TRBD1. This CDR3 contains 14 residues. The junction had 9 bases not matched to a gene; V was cut back by 9 bases and J by 3 bases. Germline lookup yields CDR1 MNHNS and CDR2 SASEGT. CDR3 DNA: TGTGCCAGTTTCGACAGGGGAGAGGACACTGAAGCTTTCTTT. Translating gives CASFDRGEDTEAFF.

This CDR3 is CASSLSVRNTEAFF. CDR3 coding DNA: TGTGCCAGCAGCCTCTCCGTCAGGAACACTGAAGCTTTCTTT. The rearrangement uses TRBV6-1 and TRBJ1-1; D unresolved. V lost 6 bases and J lost 1, with 12 bases in between. Germline V lookup: CDR1 MNHNS, CDR2 SASEGT. The CDR3 length is 14 residues.

The rearrangement joins TRBV7-2 to TRBJ1-5; tentatively, D is TRBD1 (6 bases). This CDR3 spans 16 amino acids. CDR1 is SGHTA and CDR2 is FQGNSA in the germline V gene. Trimming took off 7 bases at V and 3 bases at J, with 19 bases between the two ends. The CDR3, as DNA: TGTGCCAGCACTGCAATACAGGGAAGAAACAATCAGCCCCAGCATTTT. As protein: CASTAIQGRNNQPQHF.

The sample holds a few counts of this clonotype. It may be a read error: a sequence one base away is much more abundant. This chain links TRBV20-1 with TRBJ1-5; D is possibly TRBD1 (5 bases). Trimming removed 0 bases from V and 6 bases from J, with 15 bases in between. Germline lookup yields CDR1 DFQATT and CDR2 SNEGSKA (reference sequence). CDR3 length: 15 amino acids. Here the CDR3 DNA reads TGCAGTGCTAGAGATCGGAGGGGAGGCAGTCAGCCCCAGCATTTT. This translates into CSARDRRGGSQPQHF.

With respect to this clonotype: An end of the junction does not agree with germline; a read error may underlie this. V usage is TRBV30 and J usage is TRBJ2-3; D might be TRBD2 (6 bases). CDR1 GTSNPN and CDR2 SVGIG come from the germline V gene (reference sequence). The CDR3 extends over 15 amino acids. The CDR3 sequence is CAWREEGQGTDRQYF. As DNA, the CDR3 is TGTGCCTGGAGGGAGGAGGGGCAGGGCACAGATAGGCAGTATTTT.

As regards this clonotype: One end of the junction does not line up with germline, which may come from a read error. The chain links TRBV12-3 or TRBV12-4 to TRBJ1-1, with unresolved D. The CDR3 spans 15 residues. The CDR3 is CASGFASGSVTEAFF. The CDR3 DNA reads as TGCGCCAGCGGTTTCGCCTCGGGGTCGGTCACTGAAGCTTTCTTT.

This clonotype has just a few counts. The gene calls are TRBV9 and TRBJ2-7, with TRBD2 matching over 8 bases. Unmatched junction bases numbered 10, after V lost 3 bases and J lost 5 bases. Germline V gene sequence: CDR1 SGDLS, CDR2 YYNGEE. The CDR3 is made up of 15 amino acids. This chain's CDR3 is CASSALSGGGDEQYF. The CDR3 DNA reads TGTGCCAGCAGCGCCTTGAGCGGGGGCGGAGACGAGCAGTACTTC. Filled out from reference TRBV9 and TRBJ2-7, the complete variable domain reads DSGVTQTPKHLITATGQRVTLRCSPRSGDLSVYWYQQSLDQGLQFLIQYYNGEERAKGNILERFSAQQFPDLHSELNLSSLELGDSALYFCASSALSGGGDEQYFGPGTRLTVT.